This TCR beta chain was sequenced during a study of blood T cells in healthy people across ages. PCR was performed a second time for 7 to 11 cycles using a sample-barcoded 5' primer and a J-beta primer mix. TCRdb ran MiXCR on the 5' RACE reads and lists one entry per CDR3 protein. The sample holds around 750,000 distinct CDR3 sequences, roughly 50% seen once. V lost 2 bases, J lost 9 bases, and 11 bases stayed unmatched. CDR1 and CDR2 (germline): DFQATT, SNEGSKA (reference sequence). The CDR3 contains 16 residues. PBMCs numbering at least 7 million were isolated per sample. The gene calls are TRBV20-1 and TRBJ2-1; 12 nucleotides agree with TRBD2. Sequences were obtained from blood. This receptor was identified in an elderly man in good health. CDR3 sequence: CSARLPRTSGNSEQFF. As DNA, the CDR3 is TGCAGTGCTAGACTCCCTAGGACTAGCGGGAATAGTGAGCAGTTCTTC.